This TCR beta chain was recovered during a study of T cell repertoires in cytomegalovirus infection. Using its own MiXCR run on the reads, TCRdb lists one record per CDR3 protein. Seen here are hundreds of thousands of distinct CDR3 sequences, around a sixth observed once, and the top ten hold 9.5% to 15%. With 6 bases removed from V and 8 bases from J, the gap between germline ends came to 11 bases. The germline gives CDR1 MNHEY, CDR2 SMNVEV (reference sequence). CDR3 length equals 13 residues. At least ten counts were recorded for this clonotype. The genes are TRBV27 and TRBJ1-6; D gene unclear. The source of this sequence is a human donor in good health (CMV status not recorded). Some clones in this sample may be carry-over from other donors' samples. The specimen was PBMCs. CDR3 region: CASSRTIYSPLHF. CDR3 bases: TGTGCCAGCAGCCGGACTATTTATTCACCCCTCCACTTT.